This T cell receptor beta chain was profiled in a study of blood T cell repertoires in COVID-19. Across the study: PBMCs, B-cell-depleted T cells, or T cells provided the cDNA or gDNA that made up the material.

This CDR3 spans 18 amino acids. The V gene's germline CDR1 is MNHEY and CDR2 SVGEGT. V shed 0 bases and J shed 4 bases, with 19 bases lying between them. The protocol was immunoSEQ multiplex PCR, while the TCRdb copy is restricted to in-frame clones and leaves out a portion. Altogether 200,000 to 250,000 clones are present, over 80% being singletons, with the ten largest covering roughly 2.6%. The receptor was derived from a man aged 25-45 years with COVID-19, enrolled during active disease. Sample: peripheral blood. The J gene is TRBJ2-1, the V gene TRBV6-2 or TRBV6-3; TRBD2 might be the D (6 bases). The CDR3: CASSYSVFGGERYNEQFF. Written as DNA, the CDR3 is TGTGCCAGCAGTTACTCCGTATTTGGCGGGGAGCGATACAATGAGCAGTTCTTC.